Below, 17 T cell receptor beta chains from the same sample are listed, as sequenced in a study of blood T cell repertoires in COVID-19. Profiled with immunoSEQ multiplex PCR; TCRdb holds only in-frame clones, not every one. The repertoire holds under 200,000 clones, with around 82% as singletons. Sequencing was done on a sample of peripheral blood. These receptors originate from a man younger than 35 with active or convalescent COVID-19.

The J gene is TRBJ1-5, the V gene TRBV5-1, with D maybe TRBD1 (5 bases). From germline, CDR1 is SGHRS and CDR2 YFSETQ. The V gene lost 2 bases and the J gene lost 3 bases, with 12 bases spanning the gap. The CDR3 sequence is 15 residues long. The CDR3 region is CASSLLGDYNQPQHF. CDR3 sequence (DNA): TGCGCCAGCAGCTTACTAGGGGACTACAATCAGCCCCAGCATTTT.

This clone was observed once. The chain links TRBV7-8 to TRBJ2-1; D unresolved. CDR1 is SGHVS and CDR2 is FQNEAQ in the germline V gene. This CDR3 contains 14 residues. The germline V and J ends were trimmed by 6 bases and 6 bases, with 15 bases remaining between them. The CDR3 spells CASSSATKRNEQFF. The CDR3 bases are TGTGCCAGCAGTTCCGCCACAAAACGCAATGAGCAGTTCTTC.

Only one count was recorded for this clone. The genes are TRBV7-6 and TRBJ2-1; TRBD2 matches 9 bases. The CDR3 runs 15 residues. CDR1 SGHVS and CDR2 FNYEAQ come from the germline V gene. The V and J ends lost 5 bases and 8 bases, in that order; junction bases with no gene match: 10. CDR3 sequence: CASSGASGGFDEQFF. The CDR3 bases are TGTGCCAGCAGCGGGGCAAGCGGGGGGTTTGATGAGCAGTTCTTC.

CDR3 nucleotides: TGTGCCAGCAGTTTAGGAGACGCCGGGACAGGGTATTCACCCCTCCACTTT. Protein product: CASSLGDAGTGYSPLHF. This rearrangement joins TRBV28 to TRBJ1-6; 9 bases match TRBD1. The CDR3 is made up of 17 amino acids. Looked up from germline, CDR1 is MDHEN and CDR2 is SYDVKM. Unmatched junction bases numbered 10, after V lost 2 bases and J lost 8 bases.

The chain employs TRBV18 and TRBJ2-3; unclear D gene. With 3 bases removed from V and 6 bases from J, the gap between germline ends came to 10 bases. Germline V gene data show CDR1 as KGHSH and CDR2 as LQKENI. The CDR3 is made up of 13 amino acids. This CDR3 reads CASSPDVGDTQYF. DNA of the CDR3: TGTGCCAGCTCACCCGACGTCGGGGATACGCAGTATTTT.

The chain joins TRBV7-3 to TRBJ1-2; 10 nucleotides match TRBD1. The trim removed 4 bases at V and 7 bases at J, leaving 3 bases unmatched. From germline, CDR1 is SGHTA and CDR2 FQGTGA. The CDR3 consists of 13 residues. CDR3 residues: CASSYGTGVGYTF. DNA of the CDR3: TGTGCCAGCAGCTACGGGACAGGGGTTGGCTACACCTTC.

The rearrangement uses TRBV19 and TRBJ2-3; TRBD1 aligns across 7 bases. Germline values: CDR1 LNHDA, CDR2 SQIVND (reference sequence). J gave up 4 bases and V 5 bases, and 15 bases lay outside the gene matches. CDR3 size: 17 residues. The CDR3 protein is CASSPRGQRARPDTQYF. The CDR3, as DNA: TGTGCCAGTAGTCCTAGGGGACAGCGCGCTCGTCCAGATACGCAGTATTTT.

The V gene is TRBV11-2, the J gene TRBJ1-4, with a tentative D call TRBD1 (6 bases). The CDR3 loop spans 14 amino acids. Trimming took off 8 bases at V and 3 bases at J, with 13 bases between the two ends. CDR1 SGHAT and CDR2 FQNNGV come from the germline V gene. CDR3 residues: CASGGAGPNEKLFF. The CDR3 DNA is TGTGCCAGCGGGGGGGCAGGGCCTAATGAAAAACTGTTTTTT.

The chain has TRBV12-3 or TRBV12-4 and TRBJ2-7; possibly TRBD1 for D (6 bases). V dropped 6 bases and J dropped 4 bases, with 13 bases sitting between them. CDR3 size: 13 residues. The CDR3 protein is CASSRNQGYEQYF. For the CDR3, the DNA is TGTGCCAGCAGCCGCAATCAGGGGTACGAGCAGTACTTC.

This chain uses TRBV7-2 with TRBJ1-1; 7 bases are a match to TRBD1. V was clipped by 5 bases and J by 0 bases; unmatched bases: 3. Germline V gene sequence: CDR1 SGHTA, CDR2 FQGNSA. The CDR3 has 14 residues. CDR3 nucleotides: TGTGCCAGCAGCGGGGGACAGTTGAACACTGAAGCTTTCTTT. It specifies CASSGGQLNTEAFF.

V and J are TRBV5-1 and TRBJ1-2; the match to TRBD1 covers 12 bases. With V trimmed by 4 bases and J by 7 bases, 5 bases remained unmatched. The CDR3 has 14 residues. Germline V gene sequence: CDR1 SGHRS, CDR2 YFSETQ. CDR3 sequence reads: CASSPGQGARGYTF. Written as DNA, the CDR3 is TGCGCCAGCAGCCCGGGACAGGGGGCGCGTGGCTACACCTTC.

The rearrangement uses TRBV29-1 and TRBJ2-1, with D possibly being TRBD1 (5 bases). The CDR3 has 13 amino acids. V lost 4 bases and J 4 bases, leaving 11 bases between the germline ends. Germline V gene lookup returns CDR1 SQVTM and CDR2 ANQGSEA. CDR3 sequence (DNA): TGCAGCGTTGGTGTTGGGGCTTACAATGAGCAGTTCTTC. Translated: CSVGVGAYNEQFF.

V and J are TRBV15 and TRBJ2-3, with 7 bases lining up with TRBD1. This CDR3 is built from 15 residues. V trimming: 0 bases; J trimming: 3 bases; junction bases outside the gene matches: 3. Germline assignment: CDR1 LNHNV and CDR2 YYDKDF (reference sequence). The CDR3 loop is CATSREQGWTDTQYF. CDR3 DNA: TGTGCCACCAGCAGAGAACAGGGGTGGACAGATACGCAGTATTTT.

This clone was counted once. The V and J genes are TRBV9 and TRBJ2-5, with TRBD2 identical over 9 bases. Looked up from germline, CDR1 is SGDLS and CDR2 is YYNGEE. The length of the CDR3 is 16 residues. Trimming removed 4 bases from V and 4 bases from J; junction bases left unmatched: 11. DNA for the CDR3: TGTGCCAGCAGCCCGGGAGCGACTAGCGGAGGAGAGACCCAGTACTTC. Translated: CASSPGATSGGETQYF. The variable domain in full, with the rest retrieved from reference TRBV9 and TRBJ2-5, is DSGVTQTPKHLITATGQRVTLRCSPRSGDLSVYWYQQSLDQGLQFLIQYYNGEERAKGNILERFSAQQFPDLHSELNLSSLELGDSALYFCASSPGATSGGETQYFGPGTRLLVL.

The genes are TRBV5-4 and TRBJ2-1, with 11 nucleotides matching TRBD2. The germline CDR1 and CDR2 sequences are SGHNT and YYREEE (reference sequence). There are 13 residues in the CDR3. V lost 0 bases to trimming and J lost 16 bases; unmatched junction nucleotides: 6. CDR3 loop: CASSLGSGGAGFF. CDR3 DNA: TGTGCCAGCAGCTTGGGTAGCGGGGGGGCCGGTTTCTTC.

The chain uses TRBV28 and TRBJ2-7; 7 nucleotides line up with TRBD2. V dropped 8 bases and J dropped 0; count of bases not matched to a gene: 4. The CDR3 length is 13 residues. Germline V gives CDR1 MDHEN, CDR2 SYDVKM. CDR3 amino acids: CASGTTSSYEQYF. The CDR3 DNA sequence: TGTGCCAGCGGGACTACCAGCTCCTACGAGCAGTACTTC.

This chain joins TRBV24-1 and TRBJ2-2; 10 bases map to TRBD2. Germline CDR1 is KGHDR and CDR2 is SFDVKD. V shed 4 bases, J shed 0 bases, and the junction held 7 bases outside the gene matches. CDR3 length equals 18 residues. The CDR3 sequence is CATSDLGLAETNTGELFF. Written as DNA, the CDR3 is TGTGCCACCAGTGACCTTGGACTAGCGGAAACGAACACCGGGGAGCTGTTTTTT.